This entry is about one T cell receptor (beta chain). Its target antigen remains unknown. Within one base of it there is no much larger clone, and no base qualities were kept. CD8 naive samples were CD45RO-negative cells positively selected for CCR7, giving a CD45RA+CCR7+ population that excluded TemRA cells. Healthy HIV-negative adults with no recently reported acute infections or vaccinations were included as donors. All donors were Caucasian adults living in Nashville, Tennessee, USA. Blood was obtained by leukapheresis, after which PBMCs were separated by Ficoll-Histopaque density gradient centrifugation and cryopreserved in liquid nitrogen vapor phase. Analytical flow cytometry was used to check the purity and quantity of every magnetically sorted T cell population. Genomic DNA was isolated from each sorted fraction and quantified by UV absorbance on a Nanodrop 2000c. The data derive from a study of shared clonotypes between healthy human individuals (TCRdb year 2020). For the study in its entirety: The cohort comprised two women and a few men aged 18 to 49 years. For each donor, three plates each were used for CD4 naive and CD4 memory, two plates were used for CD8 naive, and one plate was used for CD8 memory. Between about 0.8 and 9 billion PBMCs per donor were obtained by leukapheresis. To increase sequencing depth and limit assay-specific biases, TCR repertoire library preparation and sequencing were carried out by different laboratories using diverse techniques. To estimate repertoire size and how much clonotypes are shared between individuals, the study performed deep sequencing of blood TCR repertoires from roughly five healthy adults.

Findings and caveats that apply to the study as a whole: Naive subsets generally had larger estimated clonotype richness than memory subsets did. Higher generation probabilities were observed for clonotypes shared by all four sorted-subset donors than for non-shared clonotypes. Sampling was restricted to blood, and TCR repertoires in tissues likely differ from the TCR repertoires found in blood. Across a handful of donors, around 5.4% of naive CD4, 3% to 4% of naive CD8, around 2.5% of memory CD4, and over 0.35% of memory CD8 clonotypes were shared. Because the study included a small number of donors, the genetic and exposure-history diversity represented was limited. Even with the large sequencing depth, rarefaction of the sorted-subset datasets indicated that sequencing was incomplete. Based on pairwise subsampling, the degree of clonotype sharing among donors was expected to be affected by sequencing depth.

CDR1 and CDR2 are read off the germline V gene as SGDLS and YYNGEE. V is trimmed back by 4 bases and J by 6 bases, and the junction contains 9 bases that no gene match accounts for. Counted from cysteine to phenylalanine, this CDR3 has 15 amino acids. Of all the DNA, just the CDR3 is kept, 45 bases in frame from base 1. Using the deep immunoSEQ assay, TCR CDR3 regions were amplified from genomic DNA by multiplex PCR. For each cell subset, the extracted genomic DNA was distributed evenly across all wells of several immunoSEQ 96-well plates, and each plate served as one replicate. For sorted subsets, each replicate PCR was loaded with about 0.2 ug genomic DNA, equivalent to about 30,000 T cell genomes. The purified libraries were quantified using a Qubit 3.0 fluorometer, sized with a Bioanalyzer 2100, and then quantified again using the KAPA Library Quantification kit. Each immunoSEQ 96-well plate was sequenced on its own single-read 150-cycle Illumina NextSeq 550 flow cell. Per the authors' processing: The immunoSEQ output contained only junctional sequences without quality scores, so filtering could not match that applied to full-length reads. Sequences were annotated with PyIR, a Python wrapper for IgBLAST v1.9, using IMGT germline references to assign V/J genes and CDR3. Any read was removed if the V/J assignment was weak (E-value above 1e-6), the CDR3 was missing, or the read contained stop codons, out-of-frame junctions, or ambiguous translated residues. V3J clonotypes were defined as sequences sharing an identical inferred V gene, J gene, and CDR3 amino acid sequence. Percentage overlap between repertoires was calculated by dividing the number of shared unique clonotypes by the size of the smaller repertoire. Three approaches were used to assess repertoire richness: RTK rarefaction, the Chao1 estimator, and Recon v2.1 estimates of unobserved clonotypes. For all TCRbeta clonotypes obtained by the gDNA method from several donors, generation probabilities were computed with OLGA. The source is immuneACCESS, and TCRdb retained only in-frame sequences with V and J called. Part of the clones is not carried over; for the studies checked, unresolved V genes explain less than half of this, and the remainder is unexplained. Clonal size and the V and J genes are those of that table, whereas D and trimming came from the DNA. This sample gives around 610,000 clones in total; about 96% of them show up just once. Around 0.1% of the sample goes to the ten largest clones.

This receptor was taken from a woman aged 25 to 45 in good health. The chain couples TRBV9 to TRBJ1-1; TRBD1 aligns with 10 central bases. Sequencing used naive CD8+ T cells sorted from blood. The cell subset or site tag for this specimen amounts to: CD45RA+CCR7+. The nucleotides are TGTGCCAGCAGCTACTCGACAGGGGGCGCCTCTGAAGCTTTCTTT. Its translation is CASSYSTGGASEAFF.